A single count supports the clone carrying this TCR beta chain. What it binds is unknown. The record originates from a study of STAT5B mutations in CD4+ large granular lymphocyte leukemia. This CDR3 is built from 15 residues. The V and J ends lost 0 bases and 1 base respectively, with 9 bases between them. Looked up from germline, CDR1 is SGHNT and CDR2 is YYREEE (reference sequence). Broader study findings: TRBV06-family usage was enriched in top patient clones (8/27) versus controls (2/35).

Sequenced by immunoSEQ multiplex PCR; TCRdb stores in-frame clones only, minus some. The table has tens of thousands of clones, 78% seen once. J is TRBJ2-3 and V is TRBV5-4, with D possibly being TRBD1 or TRBD2 (5 bases each). This receptor was taken from a human donor in good health. The sequenced material came from CD4+ T cells from blood buffy coats. The DNA for the CDR3 is TGTGCCAGCAGCTTGGATCAGGGACGCACAGATACGCAGTATTTT. It specifies CASSLDQGRTDTQYF.